This is a list of T cell receptor beta chains from one sample in a study of shared clonotypes between healthy human individuals. Here immunoSEQ multiplex PCR was the method, and the copy in TCRdb shows in-frame clones only, minus some. This repertoire shows 1.5 million to 2.5 million clones, approximately 94% found once; its top ten account for around 1%. Sequencing was carried out using naive CD8+ T cells sorted from blood. The receptors originated from a man aged 18 to 29 in good health. The CDR3 runs from the conserved cysteine through the conserved F or W. The D gene is left open where the match is weak. Only part of the rows carry a size: once, few, many, or a class if the clone is expanded.

d_gene	v_gene	abundance	j_gene	CDR3aa	CDR3nt
NA	TRBV28	NA	TRBJ1-2	CASKVRRTDYGYTF	TGTGCCAGCAAAGTGCGCAGGACAGACTATGGCTACACCTTC
NA	TRBV7-9	NA	TRBJ2-1	CASSLVGGDSPNEQFF	TGTGCCAGCAGCTTAGTCGGCGGGGACTCACCTAATGAGCAGTTCTTC
NA	TRBV6-1	NA	TRBJ2-2	CASSEVGAGELFF	TGTGCCAGCAGTGAAGTGGGGGCCGGGGAGCTGTTTTTT
NA	TRBV19	NA	TRBJ2-2	CASSLGQNTGELFF	TGTGCCAGTAGTTTGGGACAGAACACCGGGGAGCTGTTTTTT
NA	TRBV6-5	NA	TRBJ1-2	CASSPGPGNGYTF	TGTGCCAGCAGCCCGGGACCGGGAAATGGCTACACCTTC
NA	TRBV9	once	TRBJ2-1	CASSVERGAYNEQFF	TGTGCCAGCAGCGTAGAAAGGGGTGCCTACAATGAGCAGTTCTTC
NA	TRBV7-9	NA	TRBJ1-4	CASRGGNEKLFF	TGTGCCAGCCGAGGGGGAAATGAAAAACTGTTTTTT
NA	TRBV7-6	NA	TRBJ2-4	CASSLEGTVKYF	TGTGCCAGCAGCTTAGAGGGGACGGTGAAGTACTTC
TRBD1	TRBV29-1	NA	TRBJ2-7	CSVAHGTGNLEQYF	TGCAGCGTAGCGCACGGGACAGGGAACCTCGAGCAGTACTTC
TRBD2	TRBV5-6	once	TRBJ2-7	CASSLVTSGIYYEQYF	TGTGCCAGCAGCTTGGTTACTAGCGGGATTTACTACGAGCAGTACTTC
NA	TRBV30	NA	TRBJ1-5	CAWRWRENVTSNQPQHF	TGTGCCTGGAGATGGAGGGAAAATGTGACTAGCAATCAGCCCCAGCATTTT
TRBD2	TRBV4-1	NA	TRBJ2-3	CASSQVTSGRAGSDTQYF	TGCGCCAGCAGCCAAGTAACTAGCGGGAGGGCCGGGTCAGATACGCAGTATTTT
NA	TRBV9	NA	TRBJ1-1	CASSPPPPSLGTEAFF	TGTGCCAGCAGCCCTCCACCCCCATCACTGGGCACTGAAGCTTTCTTT
TRBD1	TRBV4-3	NA	TRBJ2-3	CASSQDGQGANTQYF	TGCGCCAGCAGCCAAGATGGGCAGGGGGCGAATACGCAGTATTTT
NA	TRBV27	NA	TRBJ2-7	CASSLQASYEQYF	TGTGCCAGCAGCCTCCAGGCGTCCTACGAGCAGTACTTC
TRBD2	TRBV13	NA	TRBJ2-5	CASSSKAGPQETQYF	TGTGCCAGCAGCTCGAAAGCGGGGCCACAAGAGACCCAGTACTTC
TRBD1	TRBV15	NA	TRBJ1-4	CATSRARTGENEKLFF	TGTGCCACCAGCAGAGCGAGGACAGGGGAAAATGAAAAACTGTTTTTT
NA	TRBV27	NA	TRBJ2-7	CASSRGGTHYEQYF	TGTGCCAGCAGTAGGGGGGGGACTCACTACGAGCAGTACTTC
TRBD2	TRBV7-2	NA	TRBJ2-7	CASSYSGVSSYEQYF	TGTGCCAGCAGCTATAGCGGGGTCAGCTCCTACGAGCAGTACTTC
NA	TRBV19	once	TRBJ1-2	CASSLGRTYTF	TGTGCCAGTAGTCTAGGACGTACCTACACCTTC
NA	TRBV28	NA	TRBJ2-7	CASSPPAVLYEQYF	TGTGCCAGCAGTCCCCCCGCGGTGCTCTACGAGCAGTACTTC
TRBD2	TRBV7-9	NA	TRBJ2-5	CASSLDYAGVLETQYF	TGTGCCAGCAGCTTAGATTACGCGGGGGTGCTAGAGACCCAGTACTTC
TRBD2	TRBV4-1	once	TRBJ2-3	CASSQVSLTSGEDTQYF	TGCGCCAGCAGCCAAGTATCTTTGACTAGCGGGGAAGATACGCAGTATTTT
NA	TRBV5-4	NA	TRBJ2-3	CASSFFGTDTQYF	TGTGCCAGCAGCTTTTTCGGCACAGATACGCAGTATTTT
NA	TRBV29-1	NA	TRBJ1-2	CSVEGQRAPSYGYTF	TGCAGCGTTGAAGGACAGAGAGCCCCTTCCTATGGCTACACCTTC
NA	TRBV6-5	NA	TRBJ2-2	CASSYSTGALTGELFF	TGTGCCAGCAGTTACTCGACGGGAGCCCTCACCGGGGAGCTGTTTTTT
NA	TRBV14	NA	TRBJ2-3	CASSQDPYTDTQYF	TGTGCCAGCAGCCAAGACCCCTACACAGATACGCAGTATTTT
NA	TRBV27	NA	TRBJ2-3	CASGLLSAVQRADTQYF	TGTGCCAGCGGACTACTATCAGCGGTCCAGCGAGCAGATACGCAGTATTTT
NA	TRBV7-9	NA	TRBJ1-1	CASSIGSRGEAFF	TGTGCCAGCAGCATCGGGAGCAGGGGAGAAGCTTTCTTT
NA	TRBV11-3	once	TRBJ2-7	CASRLGQYEQYF	TGTGCCAGCAGGCTGGGTCAGTACGAGCAGTACTTC
NA	TRBV7-9	NA	TRBJ2-7	CASSLDADPYEQYF	TGTGCCAGCAGCTTAGATGCGGACCCCTACGAGCAGTACTTC
TRBD1	TRBV28	once	TRBJ1-2	CASSLWGTGDAGYTF	TGTGCCAGCAGTTTATGGGGGACAGGGGATGCTGGCTACACCTTC
TRBD2	TRBV4-1	NA	TRBJ2-1	CASRLAGGPEEQFF	TGCGCCAGCAGACTAGCGGGAGGGCCGGAGGAGCAGTTCTTC
TRBD1	TRBV7-9	NA	TRBJ2-5	CASISKGQGEETQYF	TGTGCCAGCATCAGCAAAGGACAGGGAGAAGAGACCCAGTACTTC
NA	TRBV5-4	NA	TRBJ2-7	CASSDGGLDEQYF	TGTGCCAGCAGCGATGGAGGGCTGGACGAGCAGTACTTC
NA	TRBV6-6	NA	TRBJ2-7	CASSYSSDYEQYF	TGTGCCAGCAGTTACTCGTCAGACTACGAGCAGTACTTC
NA	TRBV13	few	TRBJ2-7	CASSLDSSYEQYF	TGTGCCAGCAGCTTAGACAGCTCCTACGAGCAGTACTTC
NA	TRBV5-6	NA	TRBJ2-1	CASSFPGTYNEQFF	TGTGCCAGCAGCTTCCCGGGTACTTACAATGAGCAGTTCTTC
TRBD1	TRBV4-1	NA	TRBJ1-3	CASSQRRGPGNTIYF	TGCGCCAGCAGCCAACGCAGGGGGCCTGGAAACACCATATATTTT
NA	TRBV5-1	once	TRBJ1-1	CASSVGGGLDGEAFF	TGCGCCAGCAGCGTGGGAGGTGGATTGGATGGAGAAGCTTTCTTT
TRBD2	TRBV4-1	NA	TRBJ2-7	CASSQQAGLAGDLSF	TGCGCCAGCAGCCAACAAGCCGGACTAGCGGGGGACCTTAGCTTC
TRBD2	TRBV5-8	NA	TRBJ2-4	CASSLGTTKNIQYF	TGTGCCAGCAGCTTAGGGACTACCAAAAACATTCAGTACTTC
NA	TRBV7-6	NA	TRBJ2-1	CAIRKEGALEQFF	TGTGCCATCCGAAAGGAGGGGGCGCTAGAGCAGTTCTTC
NA	TRBV7-9	NA	TRBJ2-7	CASSDQGYEQYF	TGTGCCAGCAGCGACCAGGGCTACGAGCAGTACTTC
NA	TRBV11-2	NA	TRBJ2-7	CASSKDNSYEQYF	TGTGCCAGCAGCAAGGACAATTCCTACGAGCAGTACTTC
TRBD2	TRBV5-1	NA	TRBJ2-1	CASSDGTSGTYNEQFF	TGCGCCAGCAGCGACGGGACTAGCGGAACATACAATGAGCAGTTCTTC
NA	TRBV5-6	NA	TRBJ2-5	CAGSFLYQETQYF	TGTGCCGGCAGCTTCTTGTACCAAGAGACCCAGTACTTC
NA	TRBV6-1	NA	TRBJ1-5	CASSWLGNQPQHF	TGTGCCAGCAGTTGGTTGGGCAATCAGCCCCAGCATTTT
NA	TRBV7-9	NA	TRBJ2-5	CASSEGGLETQYF	TGTGCCAGCAGCGAGGGGGGGTTGGAGACCCAGTACTTC
NA	TRBV4-2	NA	TRBJ2-7	CASSQDRGWEQYF	TGTGCCAGCAGCCAAGATCGGGGATGGGAGCAGTACTTC
TRBD1	TRBV5-1	NA	TRBJ2-5	CASSLGTGGLETQYF	TGCGCCAGCAGCTTGGGGACAGGGGGCTTAGAGACCCAGTACTTC
NA	TRBV2	NA	TRBJ2-1	CASSEGRGNEQFF	TGTGCCAGCAGTGAAGGGCGGGGTAATGAGCAGTTCTTC
NA	TRBV7-7	NA	TRBJ2-3	CASSLEGGPREASTDTQYF	TGTGCTAGCAGCTTAGAAGGGGGCCCACGGGAGGCGAGCACAGATACGCAGTATTTT
NA	TRBV7-2	NA	TRBJ2-1	CASSPTSRGWPYNEQFF	TGTGCCAGCAGCCCTACCTCCAGGGGTTGGCCCTACAATGAGCAGTTCTTC
NA	TRBV23-1	NA	TRBJ2-6	CASSQRLGGKVNVLTF	TGCGCCAGCAGTCAACGTCTCGGGGGCAAGGTGAACGTCCTGACTTTC
NA	TRBV2	NA	TRBJ2-7	CASSERGFDYEQYF	TGTGCCAGCAGTGAACGAGGGTTTGACTACGAGCAGTACTTC
TRBD1	TRBV28	NA	TRBJ2-5	CASSLGTGSGETQYF	TGTGCCAGCAGTTTAGGGACAGGATCTGGGGAGACCCAGTACTTC
TRBD1	TRBV5-1	NA	TRBJ2-7	CASSLFGTGSSYEQYF	TGCGCCAGCAGCTTGTTCGGGACAGGGTCCTCCTACGAGCAGTACTTC